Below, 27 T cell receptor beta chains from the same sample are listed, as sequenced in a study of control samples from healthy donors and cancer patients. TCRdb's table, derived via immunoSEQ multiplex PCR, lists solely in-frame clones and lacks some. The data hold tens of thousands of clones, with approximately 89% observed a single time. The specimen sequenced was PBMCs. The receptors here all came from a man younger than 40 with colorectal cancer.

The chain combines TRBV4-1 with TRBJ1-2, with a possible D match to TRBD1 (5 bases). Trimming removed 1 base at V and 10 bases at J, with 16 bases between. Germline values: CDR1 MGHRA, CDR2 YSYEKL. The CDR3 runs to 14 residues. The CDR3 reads CASSQAQGRTYYTF. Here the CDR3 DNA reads TGCGCCAGCAGCCAAGCCCAGGGACGAACCTACTACACCTTC.

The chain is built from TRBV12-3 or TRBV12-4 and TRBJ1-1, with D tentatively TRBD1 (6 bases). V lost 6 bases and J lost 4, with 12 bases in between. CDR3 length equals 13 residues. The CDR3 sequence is CASSLTGPTEAFF. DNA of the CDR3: TGTGCCAGCAGCCTCACAGGGCCCACTGAAGCTTTCTTT.

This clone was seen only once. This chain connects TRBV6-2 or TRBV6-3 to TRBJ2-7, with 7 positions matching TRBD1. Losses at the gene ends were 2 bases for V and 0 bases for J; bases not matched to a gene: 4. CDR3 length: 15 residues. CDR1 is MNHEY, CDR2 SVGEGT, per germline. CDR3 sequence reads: CASSYRRDSSYEQYF. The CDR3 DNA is TGTGCCAGCAGTTACCGACGGGACAGCTCCTACGAGCAGTACTTC.

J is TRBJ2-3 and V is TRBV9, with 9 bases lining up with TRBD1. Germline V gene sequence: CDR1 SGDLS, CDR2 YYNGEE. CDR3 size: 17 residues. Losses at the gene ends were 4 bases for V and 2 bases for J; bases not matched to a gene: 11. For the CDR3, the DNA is TGTGCCAGCAGCTGGGGGTACGGGACAGGGACCACAGATACGCAGTATTTT. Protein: CASSWGYGTGTTDTQYF.

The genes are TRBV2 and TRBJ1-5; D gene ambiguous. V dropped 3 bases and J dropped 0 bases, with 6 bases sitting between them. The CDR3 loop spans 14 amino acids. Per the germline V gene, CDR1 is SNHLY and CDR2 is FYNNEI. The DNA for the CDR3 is TGTGCCAGCAGTGACAGGTATAGCAATCAGCCCCAGCATTTT. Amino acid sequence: CASSDRYSNQPQHF.

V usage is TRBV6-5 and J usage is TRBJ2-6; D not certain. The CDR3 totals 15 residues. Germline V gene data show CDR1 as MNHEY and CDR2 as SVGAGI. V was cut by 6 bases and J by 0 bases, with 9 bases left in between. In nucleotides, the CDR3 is TGTGCCAGCAGACCCCTAAGCTCTGGGGCCAACGTCCTGACTTTC. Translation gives CASRPLSSGANVLTF.

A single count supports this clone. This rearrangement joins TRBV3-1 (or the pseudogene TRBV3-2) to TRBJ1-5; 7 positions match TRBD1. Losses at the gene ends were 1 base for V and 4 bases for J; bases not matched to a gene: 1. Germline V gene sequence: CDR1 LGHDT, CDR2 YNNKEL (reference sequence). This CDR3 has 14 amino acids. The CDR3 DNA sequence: TGTGCCAGCAGCCAAGGACAGGGTAATCAGCCCCAGCATTTT. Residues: CASSQGQGNQPQHF.

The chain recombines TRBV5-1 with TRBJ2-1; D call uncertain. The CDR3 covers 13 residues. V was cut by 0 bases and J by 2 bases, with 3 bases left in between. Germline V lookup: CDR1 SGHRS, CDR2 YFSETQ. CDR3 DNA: TGCGCCAGCAGCTTGGGACCCTACAATGAGCAGTTCTTC. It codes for CASSLGPYNEQFF.

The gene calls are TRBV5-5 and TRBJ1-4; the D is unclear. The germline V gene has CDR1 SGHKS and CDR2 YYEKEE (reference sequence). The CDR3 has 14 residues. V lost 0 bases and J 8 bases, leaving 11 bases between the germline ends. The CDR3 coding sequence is TGTGCCAGCAGCTTGGTACGGACCGGGGAAAAACTGTTTTTT. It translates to CASSLVRTGEKLFF.

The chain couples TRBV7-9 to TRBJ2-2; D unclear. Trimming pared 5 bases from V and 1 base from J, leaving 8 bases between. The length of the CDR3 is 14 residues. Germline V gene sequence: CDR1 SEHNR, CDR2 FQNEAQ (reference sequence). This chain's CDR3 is CASSPYKNTGELFF. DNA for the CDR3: TGTGCCAGCAGCCCGTATAAGAACACCGGGGAGCTGTTTTTT.

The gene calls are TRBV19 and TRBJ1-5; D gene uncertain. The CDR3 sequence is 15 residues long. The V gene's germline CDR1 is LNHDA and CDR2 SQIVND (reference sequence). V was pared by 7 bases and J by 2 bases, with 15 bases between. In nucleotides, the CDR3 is TGTGCCAGTACAATAGCATCGGGCGGCAATCAGCCCCAGCATTTT. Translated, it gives CASTIASGGNQPQHF.

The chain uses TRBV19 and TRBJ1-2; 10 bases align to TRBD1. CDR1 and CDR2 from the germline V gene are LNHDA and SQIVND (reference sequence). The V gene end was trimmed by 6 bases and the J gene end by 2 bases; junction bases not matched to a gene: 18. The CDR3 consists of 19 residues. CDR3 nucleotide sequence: TGTGCCAGTAGGTACTACGCGGGACAGGGGCCAGATTTAAACTATGGCTACACCTTC. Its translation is CASRYYAGQGPDLNYGYTF.

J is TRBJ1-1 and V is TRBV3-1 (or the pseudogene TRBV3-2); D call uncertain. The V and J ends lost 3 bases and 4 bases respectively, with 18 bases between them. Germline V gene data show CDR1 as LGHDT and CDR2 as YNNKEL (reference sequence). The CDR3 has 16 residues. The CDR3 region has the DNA TGTGCCAGCAGCCATATCGAGGGTCTGGGTAGCACTGAAGCTTTCTTT. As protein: CASSHIEGLGSTEAFF.

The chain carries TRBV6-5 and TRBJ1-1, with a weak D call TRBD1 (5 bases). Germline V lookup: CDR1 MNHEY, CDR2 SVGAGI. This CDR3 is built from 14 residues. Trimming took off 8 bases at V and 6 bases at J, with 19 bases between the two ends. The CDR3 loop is CASLGEGWGAEAFF. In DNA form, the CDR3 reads TGTGCCAGCTTAGGGGAAGGGTGGGGGGCTGAAGCTTTCTTT.

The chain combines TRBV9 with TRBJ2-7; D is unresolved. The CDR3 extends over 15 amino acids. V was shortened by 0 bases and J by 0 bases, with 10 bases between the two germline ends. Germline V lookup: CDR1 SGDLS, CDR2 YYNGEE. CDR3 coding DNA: TGTGCCAGCAGCGTAGCAACTGGAAGCTCCTACGAGCAGTACTTC. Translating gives CASSVATGSSYEQYF.

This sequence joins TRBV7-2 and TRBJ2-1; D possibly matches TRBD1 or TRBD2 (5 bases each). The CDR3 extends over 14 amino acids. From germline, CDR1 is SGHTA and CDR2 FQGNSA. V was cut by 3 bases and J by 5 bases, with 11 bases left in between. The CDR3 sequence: CASSLDGDHNEQFF. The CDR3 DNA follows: TGTGCCAGCAGCTTGGACGGGGACCACAATGAGCAGTTCTTC.

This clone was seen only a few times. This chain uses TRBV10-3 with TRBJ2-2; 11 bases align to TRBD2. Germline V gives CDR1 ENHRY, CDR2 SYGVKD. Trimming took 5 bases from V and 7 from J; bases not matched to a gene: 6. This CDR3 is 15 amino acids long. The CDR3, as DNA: TGTGCCATCAGTCCTAGCGGGGGGAATAACGGGGAGCTGTTTTTT. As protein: CAISPSGGNNGELFF.

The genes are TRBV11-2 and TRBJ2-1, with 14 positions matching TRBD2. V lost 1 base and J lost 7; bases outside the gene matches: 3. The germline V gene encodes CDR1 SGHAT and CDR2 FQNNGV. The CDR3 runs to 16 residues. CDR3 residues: CASSLATSGGANEQFF. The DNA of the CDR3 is TGTGCCAGCAGCTTAGCGACTAGCGGGGGGGCAAATGAGCAGTTCTTC.

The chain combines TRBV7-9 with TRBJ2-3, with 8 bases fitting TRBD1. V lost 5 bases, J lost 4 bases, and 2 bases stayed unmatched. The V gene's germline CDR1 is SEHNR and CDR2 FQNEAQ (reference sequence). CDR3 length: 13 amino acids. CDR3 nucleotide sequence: TGTGCCAGCAGCGCGACAGGGGCAGATACGCAGTATTTT. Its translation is CASSATGADTQYF.

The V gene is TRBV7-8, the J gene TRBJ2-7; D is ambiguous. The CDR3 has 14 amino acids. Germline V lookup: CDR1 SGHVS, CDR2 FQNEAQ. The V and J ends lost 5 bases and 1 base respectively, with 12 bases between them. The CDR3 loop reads CASSPRVISYEQYV. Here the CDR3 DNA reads TGTGCCAGCAGCCCCAGAGTGATTTCCTACGAGCAGTACGTC.

The CDR3 DNA sequence: TGTGCCAGCAGCTTGGTAAGGTTTGGGGCCAACGTCCTGACTTTC. Translating it yields CASSLVRFGANVLTF. The chain couples TRBV5-6 to TRBJ2-6; D ambiguous. In germline, CDR1 is SGHDT, CDR2 YYEEEE. Between the trimmed V and J ends, which lost 0 bases and 3 bases, there was a span of 7 bases. The CDR3 runs to 15 residues. Looking up the rest from reference TRBV5-6 and TRBJ2-6 gives the full variable domain: DAGVTQSPTHLIKTRGQQVTLRCSPKSGHDTVSWYQQALGQGPQFIFQYYEEEERQRGNFPDRFSGHQFPNYSSELNVNALLLGDSALYLCASSLVRFGANVLTFGAGSRLTVL.

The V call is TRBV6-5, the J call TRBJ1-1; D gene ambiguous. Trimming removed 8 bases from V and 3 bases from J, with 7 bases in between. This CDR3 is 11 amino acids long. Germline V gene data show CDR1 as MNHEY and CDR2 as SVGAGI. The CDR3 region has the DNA TGTGCCAGCCAACGCGACACTGAAGCTTTCTTT. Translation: CASQRDTEAFF.

The CDR3 spells CASSPQTAGTYNEQFF. CDR3 coding DNA: TGTGCCAGCAGCCCCCAGACAGCGGGGACGTACAATGAGCAGTTCTTC. The chain uses TRBV11-3 and TRBJ2-1; 7 bases fit TRBD2. Germline trimming cut 5 bases from V and 4 bases from J; bases unmatched to any gene: 11. Germline values: CDR1 SGHNT, CDR2 YENEEA. This CDR3 is 16 amino acids long.

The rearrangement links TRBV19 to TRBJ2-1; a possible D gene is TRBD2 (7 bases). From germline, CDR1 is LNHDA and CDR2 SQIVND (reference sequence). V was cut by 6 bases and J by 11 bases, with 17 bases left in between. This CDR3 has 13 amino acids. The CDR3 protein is CASSFGGRSKQFF. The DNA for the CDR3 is TGTGCCAGTAGCTTCGGGGGGCGAAGTAAGCAGTTCTTC.

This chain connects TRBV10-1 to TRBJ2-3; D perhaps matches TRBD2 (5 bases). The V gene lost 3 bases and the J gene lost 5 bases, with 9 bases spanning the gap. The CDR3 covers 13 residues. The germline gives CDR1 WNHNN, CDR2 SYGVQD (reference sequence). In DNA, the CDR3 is TGCGCCAGCAGTGAATCCCGGGAAGATACGCAGTATTTT. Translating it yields CASSESREDTQYF.

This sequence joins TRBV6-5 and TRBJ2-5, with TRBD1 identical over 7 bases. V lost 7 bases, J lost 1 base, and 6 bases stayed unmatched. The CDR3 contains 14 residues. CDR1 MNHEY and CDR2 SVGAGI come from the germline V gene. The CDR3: CASKDGTAQETQYF. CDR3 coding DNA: TGTGCCAGCAAAGATGGGACAGCCCAAGAGACCCAGTACTTC.

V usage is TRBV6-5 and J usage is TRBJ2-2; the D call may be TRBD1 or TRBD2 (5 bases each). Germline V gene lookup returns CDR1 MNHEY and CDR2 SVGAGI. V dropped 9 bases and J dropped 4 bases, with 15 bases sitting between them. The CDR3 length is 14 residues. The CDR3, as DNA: TGTGCCAGTCGCCGGGGCGAGAGCACCGGGGAGCTGTTTTTT. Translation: CASRRGESTGELFF.